Below are 19 T cell receptor beta chains sequenced from a single sample in a study of T cell clones after liver transplantation. TCRdb's table, derived via immunoSEQ multiplex PCR, lists solely in-frame clones and lacks some. Of 15,000 to 20,000 clones in the sample, more than 75% were seen once. The starting material was CD8+ T cells from blood, obtained less than 50 months after liver transplant. The receptor set was obtained from a human patient who received a liver transplant. Some of these T cells may belong to the graft donor.

The rearrangement links TRBV5-6 to TRBJ1-1, with no clear D. The CDR3 consists of 14 residues. V dropped 0 bases and J dropped 10 bases, with 16 bases sitting between them. Germline V gene sequence: CDR1 SGHDT, CDR2 YYEEEE. CDR3 region: CASSLGGPSLLAFF. In DNA, the CDR3 is TGTGCCAGCAGCTTGGGAGGGCCATCTCTATTAGCTTTCTTT.

The chain has TRBV15 and TRBJ2-5; D remains ambiguous. V was shortened by 9 bases and J by 2 bases, with 13 bases between the two germline ends. CDR3 length: 13 residues. Germline CDR1 and CDR2: LNHNV and YYDKDF (reference sequence). CDR3 loop: CATSGRRQETQYF. The CDR3 DNA reads TGTGCCACTTCCGGACGGAGACAAGAGACCCAGTACTTC.

The CDR3, as DNA: TGTGCCAGCAGTTTAAGGACAGGGGGAAGTCAGCCCCAGCATTTT. It encodes CASSLRTGGSQPQHF. The rearrangement links TRBV27 to TRBJ1-5; 10 positions agree with TRBD1. Germline trimming cut 2 bases from V and 6 bases from J; bases unmatched to any gene: 4. The length of the CDR3 is 15 residues. Germline CDR1 and CDR2: MNHEY and SMNVEV (reference sequence).

The chain uses TRBV15 and TRBJ2-7, with a tentative D call TRBD2 (6 bases). V gave up 0 bases and J gave up 4 bases, with 13 bases separating them. This CDR3 comprises 15 residues. Germline lookup yields CDR1 LNHNV and CDR2 YYDKDF (reference sequence). CDR3 sequence: CATSRDRREPYEQYF. The CDR3 region has the DNA TGTGCCACCAGCAGAGATCGACGGGAGCCTTACGAGCAGTACTTC.

This clone was seen a handful of times. The rearrangement links TRBV13 to TRBJ2-1; 8 positions agree with TRBD1. The junction had 7 bases not matched to a gene; V was cut back by 4 bases and J by 5 bases. Germline V lookup: CDR1 PRHDT, CDR2 FYEKMQ (reference sequence). The CDR3 spans 15 residues. CDR3 sequence (DNA): TGTGCCAGCAGCTCAGCCGGACAGGGTAACAATGAGCAGTTCTTC. Residues: CASSSAGQGNNEQFF.

This chain joins TRBV7-2 and TRBJ2-2; D remains unclear. The CDR3 sequence is 14 residues long. Between the trimmed V and J ends, which lost 1 base and 6 bases, there was a span of 9 bases. Germline CDR1 is SGHTA and CDR2 is FQGNSA. The CDR3 region is CASSLVGSAGELFF. Here the CDR3 DNA reads TGTGCCAGCAGCTTAGTGGGCAGCGCCGGGGAGCTGTTTTTT.

This clone was detected once. The chain is built from TRBV4-1 and TRBJ2-2; D unclear. The V end lost 3 bases, the J end lost 4 bases, and 9 bases lay between the germline ends. The CDR3 is made up of 14 amino acids. The germline V gene encodes CDR1 MGHRA and CDR2 YSYEKL. The CDR3, as DNA: TGCGCCAGCAGCCAGTCCAGGAGCACCGGGGAGCTGTTTTTT. Amino acids: CASSQSRSTGELFF.

The chain recombines TRBV2 with TRBJ2-6, with a tentative D call TRBD2 (6 bases). This CDR3 is 16 amino acids long. V shed 6 bases and J shed 0 bases, with 12 bases lying between them. Germline lookup yields CDR1 SNHLY and CDR2 FYNNEI. DNA for the CDR3: TGTGCCAGCAGCCCAGACGGGAGCTCTGGGGCCAACGTCCTGACTTTC. It yields the protein CASSPDGSSGANVLTF.

In its sample, this clone was seen a few times. The chain uses TRBV4-1 and TRBJ1-4, with TRBD1 as a possible D gene (5 bases). The V gene's germline CDR1 is MGHRA and CDR2 YSYEKL. The length of the CDR3 is 15 residues. Deletions cut 2 bases from V and 1 base from J, with 8 bases between. The CDR3 region has the DNA TGCGCCAGCAGCCAACGAGACAGAACTAATGAAAAACTGTTTTTT. Its translation is CASSQRDRTNEKLFF.

A single count supports this clone. The V gene is TRBV7-9, the J gene TRBJ2-7, with D perhaps TRBD2 (6 bases). The CDR3 totals 15 residues. Germline V gene sequence: CDR1 SEHNR, CDR2 FQNEAQ (reference sequence). V was trimmed by 4 bases and J by 2 bases, leaving 15 bases between them. This chain's CDR3 is CASSSTGTGTYEQYF. The DNA of the CDR3 is TGTGCCAGCAGCTCCACCGGGACTGGGACCTACGAGCAGTACTTC.

The chain carries TRBV5-6 and TRBJ1-1; unclear D gene. This CDR3 region has 16 residues. V shed 0 bases and J shed 0 bases, with 12 bases lying between them. CDR1 and CDR2 from the germline V gene are SGHDT and YYEEEE. The CDR3 spells CASSLVRLSVNTEAFF. The CDR3 region has the DNA TGTGCCAGCAGCTTGGTTCGTTTGTCAGTGAACACTGAAGCTTTCTTT.

The chain recombines TRBV5-6 with TRBJ1-5; TRBD1 agrees at 9 bases. The germline V gene has CDR1 SGHDT and CDR2 YYEEEE. The junction had 7 bases not matched to a gene; V was cut back by 0 bases and J by 3 bases. The CDR3 loop spans 17 amino acids. The DNA for the CDR3 is TGTGCCAGCAGCTTGGGACCGGGACAGGGATTCAATCAGCCCCAGCATTTT. This sequence encodes CASSLGPGQGFNQPQHF.

The CDR3, as DNA: TGTGCCAGCAGCCAAAGCACCGGGGAGCTGTTTTTT. It yields the protein CASSQSTGELFF. The V and J genes are TRBV4-2 and TRBJ2-2, with D unresolved. Germline CDR1 is LGHNA and CDR2 is YNFKEQ. V lost 2 bases and J lost 4, with 2 bases in between. The CDR3 has 12 amino acids.

The chain uses TRBV11-2 and TRBJ1-1; a possible D gene is TRBD1 (5 bases). Germline CDR1 is SGHAT and CDR2 is FQNNGV. V was cut by 5 bases and J by 6 bases, with 16 bases left in between. CDR3 length: 14 residues. Written as DNA, the CDR3 is TGTGCCAGCAGCCACGAATGGGGGAATGCTGAAGCTTTCTTT. This translates into CASSHEWGNAEAFF.

This clone was detected once. The gene calls are TRBV6-5 and TRBJ2-7, with unresolved D. V was cut by 0 bases and J by 4 bases, with 7 bases left in between. The CDR3 has 13 amino acids. CDR1 MNHEY and CDR2 SVGAGI come from the germline V gene. Here the CDR3 DNA reads TGTGCCAGCAGTTACTCCAAAGGGTACGAGCAGTACTTC. It is translated as CASSYSKGYEQYF.

The chain has TRBV11-2 and TRBJ1-1; a possible D gene is TRBD1 (5 bases). CDR3 length equals 12 residues. Trimming took off 0 bases at V and 10 bases at J, with 9 bases between the two ends. Germline V lookup: CDR1 SGHAT, CDR2 FQNNGV. This CDR3 reads CASSLEGLRAFF. The CDR3 DNA sequence: TGTGCCAGCAGCTTAGAGGGGCTAAGAGCTTTCTTT.

The chain recombines TRBV14 with TRBJ1-1; D unresolved. The CDR3 contains 16 residues. CDR1 SGHDN and CDR2 FVKESK come from the germline V gene. V was pared by 1 base and J by 4 bases, with 16 bases between. In DNA, the CDR3 is TGTGCCAGCAGCCAAGGTTGGGCAGCCTACAGCACTGAAGCTTTCTTT. This gives the protein CASSQGWAAYSTEAFF.

The chain recombines TRBV5-6 with TRBJ1-3, with D perhaps TRBD1 (5 bases). The germline gives CDR1 SGHDT, CDR2 YYEEEE. CDR3 length: 17 amino acids. Trimming took off 4 bases at V and 0 bases at J, with 17 bases between the two ends. Here the CDR3 reads CASSLSPRQSSGNTIYF. CDR3 bases: TGTGCCAGCAGCCTTTCTCCGAGACAGAGCTCTGGAAACACCATATATTTT. Complete variable domain (other parts from reference TRBV5-6 and TRBJ1-3): DAGVTQSPTHLIKTRGQQVTLRCSPKSGHDTVSWYQQALGQGPQFIFQYYEEEERQRGNFPDRFSGHQFPNYSSELNVNALLLGDSALYLCASSLSPRQSSGNTIYFGEGSWLTVV.

V gene TRBV28 combines with J gene TRBJ1-5; 8 nucleotides agree with TRBD1. This CDR3 region has 16 residues. Looked up from germline, CDR1 is MDHEN and CDR2 is SYDVKM. The ends lost 8 bases at V and 0 bases at J; junction bases unmatched: 9. Here the CDR3 DNA reads TGTGCCAGCGGGAGGGACAGGATCGATAGCAATCAGCCCCAGCATTTT. Its translation is CASGRDRIDSNQPQHF.